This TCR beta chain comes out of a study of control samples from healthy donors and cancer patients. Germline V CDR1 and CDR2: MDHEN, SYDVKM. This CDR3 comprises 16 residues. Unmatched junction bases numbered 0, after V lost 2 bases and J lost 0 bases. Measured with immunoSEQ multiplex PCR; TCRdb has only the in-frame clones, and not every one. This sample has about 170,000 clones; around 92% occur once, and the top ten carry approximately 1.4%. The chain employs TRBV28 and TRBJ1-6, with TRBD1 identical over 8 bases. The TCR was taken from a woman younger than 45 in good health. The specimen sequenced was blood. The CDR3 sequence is CASSLTGGSYNSPLHF. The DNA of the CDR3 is TGTGCCAGCAGTTTAACAGGGGGCTCCTATAATTCACCCCTCCACTTT.